These 8 T cell receptor beta chains came from one sample sequenced in a study of identical twins listed by TCRdb under 2016. The protocol used for the library was 5' RACE. Instrument on record: Illumina HiSeq 2000. TCRdb reworked the public reads: Q25 trimming with fastp, MiXCR clone assembly, productive beta chains retained. For every CDR3 protein sequence, its rows merge into one entry that carries the most common genes and DNA. The sample table contains 500,000 to 600,000 distinct CDR3 sequences; only one count was recorded for under 25% of them. The ten largest make up around 0.9% of the sample. The sample also formed part of further work on T cells expressing NK-cell markers.

Sequencing input: CD4+ T cells sorted from blood. The receptor source for this set is a woman between 18 and 30 years old in good health.

The chain has TRBV15 and TRBJ2-3, with 9 bases identical to TRBD2. From germline, CDR1 is LNHNV and CDR2 YYDKDF (reference sequence). J was trimmed by 7 bases and V by 1 base; bases with no gene match: 6. This CDR3 comprises 15 residues. The CDR3 is CATSRGLAGLNTQYF. DNA of the CDR3: TGTGCCACCAGCAGAGGGCTAGCGGGGTTAAATACGCAGTATTTT. The full variable domain, in which reference TRBV15 and TRBJ2-3 provide the parts outside the CDR3, is DAMVIQNPRYQVTQFGKPVTLSCSQTLNHNVMYWYQQKSSQAPKLLFHYYDKDFNNEADTPDNFQSRRPNTSFCFLDIRSPGLGDTAMYLCATSRGLAGLNTQYFGPGTRLTVL.

The chain couples TRBV6-1 to TRBJ1-2; no reliable D call. The CDR3 has 13 residues. The V gene's germline CDR1 is MNHNS and CDR2 SASEGT. V lost 6 bases, J lost 5 bases, and 13 bases lay in between. CDR3 coding DNA: TGTGCCAGCAGAATCACAGAGAATTATGGCTACACCTTC. Encoded protein: CASRITENYGYTF.

V is TRBV11-1 and J is TRBJ1-2, with a weak D call TRBD1 (5 bases). This CDR3 region has 15 residues. V dropped 1 base and J dropped 0 bases, with 9 bases sitting between them. CDR1 and CDR2 from the germline V gene are SGHAT and FQDESV (reference sequence). DNA for the CDR3: TGTGCCAGCAGCTTAGACGGACACGCTAACTATGGCTACACCTTC. It codes for CASSLDGHANYGYTF.

The chain joins TRBV11-2 to TRBJ2-7; 9 bases map to TRBD1. CDR1 SGHAT and CDR2 FQNNGV come from the germline V gene. This CDR3 region has 16 residues. V shed 2 bases, J shed 4 bases, and the junction held 9 bases outside the gene matches. In DNA form, the CDR3 reads TGTGCCAGCAGCTTAATGTGGACAGGGGTGTTTTACGAGCAGTACTTC. Translation gives CASSLMWTGVFYEQYF.

This chain uses TRBV20-1 with TRBJ2-7; 11 nucleotides match TRBD2. With 0 bases clipped from V and 4 bases from J, the junction kept 5 bases outside the gene matches. CDR3 size: 15 residues. Germline V lookup: CDR1 DFQATT, CDR2 SNEGSKA (reference sequence). The CDR3 is CSARDPLAGGYEQYF. DNA of the CDR3: TGCAGTGCTAGAGATCCCCTAGCGGGAGGTTACGAGCAGTACTTC.

In this sample, this clonotype turned up a few times. J is TRBJ2-3 and V is TRBV9; D ambiguous. Germline V gives CDR1 SGDLS, CDR2 YYNGEE. Trimming cost V 0 bases and J 1 base, with 9 bases left between them. This CDR3 is 15 amino acids long. This chain's CDR3 is CASSVGGVGTDTQYF. As DNA, the CDR3 is TGTGCCAGCAGCGTAGGTGGAGTGGGCACAGATACGCAGTATTTT.

The chain employs TRBV11-3 and TRBJ1-1; tentative D call: TRBD1 (5 bases). V shed 1 base and J shed 4 bases, with 10 bases lying between them. Germline lookup yields CDR1 SGHNT and CDR2 YENEEA. The CDR3 contains 14 residues. The CDR3: CASSLGIGGTEAFF. The CDR3 DNA reads TGTGCCAGCAGCTTAGGAATTGGGGGCACTGAAGCTTTCTTT.

This chain links TRBV20-1 with TRBJ2-1, with 7 bases aligning to TRBD2. Germline CDR1 is DFQATT and CDR2 is SNEGSKA (reference sequence). There are 16 residues in the CDR3. The ends lost 3 bases at V and 0 bases at J; junction bases unmatched: 8. Written as DNA, the CDR3 is TGCAGTGCTAGGGGGGGGTCGGCTAGCTCCTACAATGAGCAGTTCTTC. Protein sequence: CSARGGSASSYNEQFF.